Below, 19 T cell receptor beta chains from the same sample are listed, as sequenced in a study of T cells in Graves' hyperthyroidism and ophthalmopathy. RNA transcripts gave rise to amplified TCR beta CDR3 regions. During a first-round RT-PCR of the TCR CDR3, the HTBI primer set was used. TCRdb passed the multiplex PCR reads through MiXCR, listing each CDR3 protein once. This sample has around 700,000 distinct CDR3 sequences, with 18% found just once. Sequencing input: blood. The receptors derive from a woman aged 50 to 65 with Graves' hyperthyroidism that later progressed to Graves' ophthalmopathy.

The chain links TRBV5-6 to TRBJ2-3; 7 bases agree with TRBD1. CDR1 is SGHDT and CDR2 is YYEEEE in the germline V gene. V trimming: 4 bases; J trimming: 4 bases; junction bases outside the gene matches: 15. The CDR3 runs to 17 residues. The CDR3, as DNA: TGTGCCAGCAGCCAGAACACCGGGACAGCCTCGGCAGATACGCAGTATTTT. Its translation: CASSQNTGTASADTQYF.

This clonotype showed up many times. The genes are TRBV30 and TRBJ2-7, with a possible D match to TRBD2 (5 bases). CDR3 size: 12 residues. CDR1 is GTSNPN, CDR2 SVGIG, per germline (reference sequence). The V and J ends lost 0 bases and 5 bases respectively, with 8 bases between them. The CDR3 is CAWSVRGHEQYF. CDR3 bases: TGTGCCTGGAGTGTCCGGGGTCACGAGCAGTACTTC.

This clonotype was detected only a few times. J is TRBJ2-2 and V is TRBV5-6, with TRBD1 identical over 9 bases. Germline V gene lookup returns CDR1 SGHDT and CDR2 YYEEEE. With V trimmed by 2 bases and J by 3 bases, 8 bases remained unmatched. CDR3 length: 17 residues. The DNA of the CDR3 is TGTGCCAGCAGCTTCCTACTGACAGGGGGGGACACCGGGGAGCTGTTTTTT. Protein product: CASSFLLTGGDTGELFF.

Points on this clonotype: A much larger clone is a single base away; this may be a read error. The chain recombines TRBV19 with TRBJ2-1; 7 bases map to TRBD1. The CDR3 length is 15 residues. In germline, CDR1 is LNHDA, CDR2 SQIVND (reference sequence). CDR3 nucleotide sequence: TGTGCCAGTAGTAAGGGACAGAGCTCCTACAATGAGCGGTTCTTC. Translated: CASSKGQSSYNERFF.

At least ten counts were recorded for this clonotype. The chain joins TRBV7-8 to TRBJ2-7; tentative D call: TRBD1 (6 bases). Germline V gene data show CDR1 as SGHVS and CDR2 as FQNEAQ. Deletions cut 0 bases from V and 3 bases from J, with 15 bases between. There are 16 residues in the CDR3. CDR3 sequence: CASSLAREARGYEQYF. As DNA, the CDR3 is TGTGCCAGCAGCTTAGCAAGAGAGGCCAGGGGCTACGAGCAGTACTTC. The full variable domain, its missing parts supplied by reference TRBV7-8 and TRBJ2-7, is GAGVSQSPRYKVAKRGQDVALRCDPISGHVSLFWYQQALGQGPEFLTYFQNEAQLDKSGLPSDRFFAERPEGSVSTLKIQRTQQEDSAVYLCASSLAREARGYEQYFGPGTRLTVT.

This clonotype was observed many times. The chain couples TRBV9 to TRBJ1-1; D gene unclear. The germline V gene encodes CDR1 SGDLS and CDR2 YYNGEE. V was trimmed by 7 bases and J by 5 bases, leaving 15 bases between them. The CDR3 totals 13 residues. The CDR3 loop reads CASRRESGTEAFF. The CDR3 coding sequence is TGTGCCAGCCGACGTGAATCGGGAACTGAAGCTTTCTTT.

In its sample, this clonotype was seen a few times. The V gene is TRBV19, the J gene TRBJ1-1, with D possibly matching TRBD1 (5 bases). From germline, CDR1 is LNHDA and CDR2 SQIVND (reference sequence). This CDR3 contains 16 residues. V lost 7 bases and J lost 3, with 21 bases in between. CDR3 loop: CASKGSGRRFDTEAFF. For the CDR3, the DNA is TGTGCCAGTAAGGGGAGTGGTAGACGATTTGACACTGAAGCTTTCTTT.

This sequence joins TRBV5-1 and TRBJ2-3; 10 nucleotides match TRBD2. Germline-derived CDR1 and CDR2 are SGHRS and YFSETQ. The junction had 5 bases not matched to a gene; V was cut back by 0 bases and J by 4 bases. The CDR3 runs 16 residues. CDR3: CASSLDSGGLADTQYF. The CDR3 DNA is TGCGCCAGCAGCTTGGATAGCGGGGGGCTGGCAGATACGCAGTATTTT.

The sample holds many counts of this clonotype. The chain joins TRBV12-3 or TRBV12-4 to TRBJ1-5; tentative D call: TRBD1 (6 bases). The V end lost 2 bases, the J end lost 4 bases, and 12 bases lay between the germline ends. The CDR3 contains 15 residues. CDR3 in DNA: TGTGCCAGCAGTTTATTCGGGGGGGCTAATCAGCCCCAGCATTTT. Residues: CASSLFGGANQPQHF.

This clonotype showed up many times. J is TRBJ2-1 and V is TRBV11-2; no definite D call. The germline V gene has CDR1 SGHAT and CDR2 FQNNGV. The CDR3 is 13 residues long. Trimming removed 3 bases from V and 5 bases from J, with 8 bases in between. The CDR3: CASSLQPNNEQFF. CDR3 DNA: TGTGCCAGCAGCTTGCAGCCAAACAATGAGCAGTTCTTC.

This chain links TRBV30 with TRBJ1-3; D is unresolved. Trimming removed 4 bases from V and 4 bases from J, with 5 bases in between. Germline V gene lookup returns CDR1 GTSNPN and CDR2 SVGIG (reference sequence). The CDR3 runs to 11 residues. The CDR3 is CAWTLGNTIYF. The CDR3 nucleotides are TGTGCCTGGACATTGGGAAACACCATATATTTT.

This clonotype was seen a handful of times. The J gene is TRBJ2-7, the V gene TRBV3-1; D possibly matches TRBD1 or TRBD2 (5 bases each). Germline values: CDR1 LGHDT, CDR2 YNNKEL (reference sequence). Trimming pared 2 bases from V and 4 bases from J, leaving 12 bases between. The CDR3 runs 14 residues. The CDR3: CASSQLQGGYEQYF. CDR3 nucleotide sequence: TGTGCCAGCAGCCAATTGCAGGGCGGGTACGAGCAGTACTTC.

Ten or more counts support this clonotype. The CDR3 here is CAWSVRDPSPVAFF. The CDR3 DNA reads as TGTGCCTGGAGTGTACGGGACCCAAGCCCAGTCGCTTTCTTT. V is TRBV30 and J is TRBJ1-1, with TRBD1 as a possible D gene (5 bases). V shed 0 bases and J shed 11 bases, with 19 bases lying between them. Germline V CDR1 and CDR2: GTSNPN, SVGIG (reference sequence). CDR3 size: 14 residues.

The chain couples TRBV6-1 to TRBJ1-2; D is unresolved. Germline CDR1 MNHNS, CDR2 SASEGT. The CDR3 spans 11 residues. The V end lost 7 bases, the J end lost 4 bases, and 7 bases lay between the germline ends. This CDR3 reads CASTEFYGYTF. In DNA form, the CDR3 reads TGTGCCAGCACAGAGTTCTATGGCTACACCTTC.

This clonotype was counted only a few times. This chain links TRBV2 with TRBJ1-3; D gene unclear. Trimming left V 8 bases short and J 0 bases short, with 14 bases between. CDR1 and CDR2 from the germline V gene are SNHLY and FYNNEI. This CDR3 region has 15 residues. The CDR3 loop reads CASQVPWGSGNTIYF. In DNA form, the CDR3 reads TGTGCCAGCCAAGTACCCTGGGGCTCTGGAAACACCATATATTTT.

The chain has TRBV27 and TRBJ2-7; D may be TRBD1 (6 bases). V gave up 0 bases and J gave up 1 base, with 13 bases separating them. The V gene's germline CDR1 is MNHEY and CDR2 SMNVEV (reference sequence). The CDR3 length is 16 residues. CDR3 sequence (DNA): TGTGCCAGCAGTTTATCCGGCAGGGGAACTTCCTACGAGCAGTACTTC. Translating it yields CASSLSGRGTSYEQYF.

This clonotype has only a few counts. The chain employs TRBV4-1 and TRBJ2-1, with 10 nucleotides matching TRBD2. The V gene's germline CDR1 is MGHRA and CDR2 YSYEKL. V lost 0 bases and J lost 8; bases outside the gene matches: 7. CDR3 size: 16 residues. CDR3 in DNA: TGCGCCAGCAGCCAAGAGGAGCGGGGGGGCCTCTATGAGCAGTTCTTC. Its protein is CASSQEERGGLYEQFF.

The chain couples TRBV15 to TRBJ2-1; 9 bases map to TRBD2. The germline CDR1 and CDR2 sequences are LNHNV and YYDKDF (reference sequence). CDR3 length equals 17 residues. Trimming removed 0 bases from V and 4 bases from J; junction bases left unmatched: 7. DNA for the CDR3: TGTGCCACCAGCAGAGATCTGCGGGGGGGGCGATACAATGAGCAGTTCTTC. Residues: CATSRDLRGGRYNEQFF. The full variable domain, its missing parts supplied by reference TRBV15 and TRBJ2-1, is DAMVIQNPRYQVTQFGKPVTLSCSQTLNHNVMYWYQQKSSQAPKLLFHYYDKDFNNEADTPDNFQSRRPNTSFCFLDIRSPGLGDTAMYLCATSRDLRGGRYNEQFFGPGTRLTVL.

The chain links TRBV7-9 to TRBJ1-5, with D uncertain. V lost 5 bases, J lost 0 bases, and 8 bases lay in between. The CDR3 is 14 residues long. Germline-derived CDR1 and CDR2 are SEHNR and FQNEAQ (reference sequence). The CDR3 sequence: CASSPELSNQPQHF. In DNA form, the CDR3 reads TGTGCCAGCAGCCCGGAGCTTAGCAATCAGCCCCAGCATTTT.